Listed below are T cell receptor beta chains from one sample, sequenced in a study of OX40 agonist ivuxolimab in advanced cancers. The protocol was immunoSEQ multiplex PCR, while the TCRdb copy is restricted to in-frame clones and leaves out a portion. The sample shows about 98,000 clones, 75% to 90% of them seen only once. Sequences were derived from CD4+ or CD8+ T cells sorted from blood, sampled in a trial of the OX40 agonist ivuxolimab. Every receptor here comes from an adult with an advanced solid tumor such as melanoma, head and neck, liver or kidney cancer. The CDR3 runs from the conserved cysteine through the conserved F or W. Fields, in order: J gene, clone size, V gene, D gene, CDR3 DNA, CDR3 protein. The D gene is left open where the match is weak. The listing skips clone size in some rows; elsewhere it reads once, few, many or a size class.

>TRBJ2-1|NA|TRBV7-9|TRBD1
TGTGCCAGCAGCTGGGGACAGGGAATATTCAATGAGCAGTTCTTC
CASSWGQGIFNEQFF
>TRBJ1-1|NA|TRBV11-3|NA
TGTGCCAGCAGCTTAGGCCTCGACACTGAAGCTTTCTTT
CASSLGLDTEAFF
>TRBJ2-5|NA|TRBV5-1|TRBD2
TGCGCCAGCAGCCAGACTAGCCGGGAGACCCAGTACTTC
CASSQTSRETQYF
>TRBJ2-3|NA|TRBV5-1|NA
TGCGCCAGCAGCTTACGAGCCCCTGCAGATACGCAGTATTTT
CASSLRAPADTQYF
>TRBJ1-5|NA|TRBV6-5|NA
TGTGCCAGCAGCCCTACAGGGATTCCTGATCAGCCCCAGCATTTT
CASSPTGIPDQPQHF
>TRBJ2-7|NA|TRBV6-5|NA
TGTGCCAGCCGAAGGCCGGCCTCCTACGAGCAGTACTTC
CASRRPASYEQYF
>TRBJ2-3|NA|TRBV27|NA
TGTGCCAGCAGTTTAGAAGGAGGGGGAGATACGCAGTATTTT
CASSLEGGGDTQYF
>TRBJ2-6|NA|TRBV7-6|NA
TGTGCCAGCAGCTTAGGTCGTGCTGGGGCCAACGTCCTGACTTTC
CASSLGRAGANVLTF
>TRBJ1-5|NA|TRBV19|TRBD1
TGTGCCAGTAGTGGGACAGGGAATCAGCCCCAGCATTTT
CASSGTGNQPQHF
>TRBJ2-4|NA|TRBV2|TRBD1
TGTGCCAGCAGTGAAAAGGGGGCGAACATTCAGTACTTC
CASSEKGANIQYF
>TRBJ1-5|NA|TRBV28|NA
TGTGCCAGCACAGGGGCTAACCCCAATCAGCCCCAGCATTTT
CASTGANPNQPQHF
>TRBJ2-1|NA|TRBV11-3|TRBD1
TGTGCCAGCAGCCTAGGTAGGGGACAGGGTTACAATGAGCAGTTCTTC
CASSLGRGQGYNEQFF
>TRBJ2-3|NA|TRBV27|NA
TGTGCCAGCAGTGCTAAGGGGTTCGGCACAGATACGCAGTATTTT
CASSAKGFGTDTQYF
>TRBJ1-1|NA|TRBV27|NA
TGTGCCAGCTCCCCGAAGGGATGGACTGAAGCTTTCTTT
CASSPKGWTEAFF
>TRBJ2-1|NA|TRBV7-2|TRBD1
TGTGCCAGCAGCCTACGGGACAGGAGCTCCTACAATGAGCAGTTCTTC
CASSLRDRSSYNEQFF
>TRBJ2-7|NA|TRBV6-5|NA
TGTGCCAGCAGTTCCTCGGGACTCTCCTACGAGCAGTACTTC
CASSSSGLSYEQYF
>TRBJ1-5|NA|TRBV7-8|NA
TGTGCCAGCAGCTTTACGAGGGCGGCTCAGCCCCAGCATTTT
CASSFTRAAQPQHF
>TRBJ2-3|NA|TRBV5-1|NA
TGCGCCAGCAGCCCGGCGGGAACAGATACGCAGTATTTT
CASSPAGTDTQYF
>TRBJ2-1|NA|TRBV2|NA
TGTGCCAGCAGTGCGCAGCCATCCAAGGTGAATGAGCAGTTCTTC
CASSAQPSKVNEQFF
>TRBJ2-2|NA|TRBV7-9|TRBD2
TGTGCCAGCAGCCCGGGACTAGCGGGGTCCGGGGAGCTGTTTTTT
CASSPGLAGSGELFF
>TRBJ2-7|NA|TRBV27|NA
TGTGCCAGCAAGGGGCAGGGGCCTAACGAGCAGTACTTC
CASKGQGPNEQYF
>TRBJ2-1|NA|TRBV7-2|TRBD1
TGTGCCAGCAGCTTAGTTGGGACAGGGGGGTACAATGAGCAGTTCTTC
CASSLVGTGGYNEQFF
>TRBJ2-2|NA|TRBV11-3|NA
TGTGCCAGCAGCTCCGTATCGAACACCGGGGAGCTGTTTTTT
CASSSVSNTGELFF
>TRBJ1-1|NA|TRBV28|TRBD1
TGTGCCAGCAGTCTTACAGGGGGTCCTGAAGCTTTCTTT
CASSLTGGPEAFF
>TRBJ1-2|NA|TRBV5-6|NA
TGTGCCAGCAGCGAGCTACCAGGGGAAAACTATGGCTACACCTTC
CASSELPGENYGYTF
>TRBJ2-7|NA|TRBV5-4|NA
TGTGCCAGCAGCTCCCCCGAAGGGGTCCACGAGCAGTACTTC
CASSSPEGVHEQYF
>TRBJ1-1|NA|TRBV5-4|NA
TGTGCCAGCAGCTTCGGGCAGGGCACTGAAGCTTTCTTT
CASSFGQGTEAFF
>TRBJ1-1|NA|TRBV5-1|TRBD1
TGCGCCAGCGCCCCTTTACAGGGGAGACGGTCATTGGACACTGAAGCTTTCTTT
CASAPLQGRRSLDTEAFF
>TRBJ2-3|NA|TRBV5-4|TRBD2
TGTGCCAGCAGCCTGACTAGCGGGAGAGCGGATACGCAGTATTTT
CASSLTSGRADTQYF
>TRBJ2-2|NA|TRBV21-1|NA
TGTGCCAGAAAGTCTTCGGCTAGCGGGAGAGGGACCGGGGAGCTGTTTTTT
CARKSSASGRGTGELFF
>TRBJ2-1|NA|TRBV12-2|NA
TGTGCAAGTCGCTTAGGGGGACCAGCCGACAATGAGCAGTTCTTC
CASRLGGPADNEQFF
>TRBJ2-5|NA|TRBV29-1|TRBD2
TGCAGCGTTGAGGGGACTAGCGGGAGAGTACAGACCCAGTACTTC
CSVEGTSGRVQTQYF
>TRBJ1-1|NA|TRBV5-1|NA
TGCGCCAGCAGCTTGGGTATGGTGAACACTGAAGCTTTCTTT
CASSLGMVNTEAFF
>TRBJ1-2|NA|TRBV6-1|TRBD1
TGTGCCAGCAGTAGGTCGGCAGGGGGCCCCTATGGCTACACCTTC
CASSRSAGGPYGYTF
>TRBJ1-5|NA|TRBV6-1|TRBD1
TGTGCCAGCAGTGAGGACAGGGGGCTGAGGGGCAGCAATCAGCCCCAGCATTTT
CASSEDRGLRGSNQPQHF
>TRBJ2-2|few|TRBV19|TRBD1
TGTGCCAGTAGTATATGGAGCGGGACAGGGGGCGAATCCGGGGAGCTGTTTTTT
CASSIWSGTGGESGELFF
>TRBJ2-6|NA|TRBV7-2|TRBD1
TGTGCCAGCAGCGCAACCTCAGGGGGCGCTGGGGCCAACGTCCTGACTTTC
CASSATSGGAGANVLTF
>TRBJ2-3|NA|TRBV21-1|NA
TGTGCCAGCAGCAAAGTACGGATACACCCGATCGATACGCAGTATTTT
CASSKVRIHPIDTQYF
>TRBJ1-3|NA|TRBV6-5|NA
TGTGCCACCGGGACATTACAGAGTTCTGGAAACACCATATATTTT
CATGTLQSSGNTIYF
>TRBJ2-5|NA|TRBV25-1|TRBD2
TGTGCCAGCAGTCCCCGGGGGGGCCAAGAGACCCAGTACTTC
CASSPRGGQETQYF
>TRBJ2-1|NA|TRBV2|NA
TGTGCCAGCAGCGCCACTAGAATGGGTGAGCAGTTCTTC
CASSATRMGEQFF
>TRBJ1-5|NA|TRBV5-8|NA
TGTGCCACCGGACGGGGAGGATGGGTGTATAGCAATCAGCCCCAGCATTTT
CATGRGGWVYSNQPQHF
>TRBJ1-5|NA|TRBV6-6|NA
TGTGCCAGCACAGGGAAGACAAGCAATCAGCCCCAGCATTTT
CASTGKTSNQPQHF
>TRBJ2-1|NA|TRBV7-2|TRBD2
TGTGCCAGCAGCTTATCGCCCGGGACTAGCCCGTCTACGCAGTTCTTC
CASSLSPGTSPSTQFF
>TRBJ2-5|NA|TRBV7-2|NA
TGTGCCAGCAGCCGACTGGCCGGCGGGACCCAAGAGACCCAGTACTTC
CASSRLAGGTQETQYF
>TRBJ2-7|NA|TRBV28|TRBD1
TGTGCCAGCAGTCCCTCCGCCGGGACAGGGATCTACGAGCAGTACTTC
CASSPSAGTGIYEQYF
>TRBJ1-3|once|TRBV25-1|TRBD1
TGTGCCAGCAGTCCACAGGGGAGAAACACCATATATTTT
CASSPQGRNTIYF
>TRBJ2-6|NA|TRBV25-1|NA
TGTGCCAGCAGTGAATTCGTGTACTCTGGGGCCAACGTCCTGACTTTC
CASSEFVYSGANVLTF